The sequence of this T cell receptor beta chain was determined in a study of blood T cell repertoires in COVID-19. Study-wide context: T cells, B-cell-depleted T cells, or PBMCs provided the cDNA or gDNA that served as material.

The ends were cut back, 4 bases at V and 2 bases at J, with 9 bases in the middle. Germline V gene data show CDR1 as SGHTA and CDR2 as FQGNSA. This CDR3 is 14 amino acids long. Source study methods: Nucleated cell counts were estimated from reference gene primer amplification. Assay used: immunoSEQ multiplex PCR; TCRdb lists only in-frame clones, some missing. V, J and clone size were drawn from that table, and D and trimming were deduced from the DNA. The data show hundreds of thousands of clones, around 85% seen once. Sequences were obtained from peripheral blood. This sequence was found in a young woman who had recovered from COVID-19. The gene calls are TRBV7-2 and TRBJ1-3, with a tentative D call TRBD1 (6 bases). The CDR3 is CASSSPGAGNTIYF. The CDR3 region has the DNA TGTGCCAGCAGCTCCCCAGGGGCTGGAAACACCATATATTTT.